This T cell receptor (beta chain) was sequenced during a study of identical twins. Study conclusions and caveats: Twin-shared out-of-frame alpha sequences were enriched for low generation probability. Zero-insertion analyses could be partly confounded by invariant MAIT and iNKT cells.

This clonotype showed up just a few times. Antigen unknown. From germline, CDR1 is ENHRY and CDR2 SYGVKD. Trimming at V came to 4 bases and at J to 2 bases, leaving 2 bases not matched to a gene. The CDR3 contains 13 residues. TCRdb redid the calling of the 5' RACE reads with MiXCR, one entry per CDR3 protein. Counted here are under 800,000 distinct CDR3 sequences, around 20% occurring once; the ten biggest clones make up around 4.4%. These same records also appear under a second study, on T cells expressing NK-cell markers. As that study records: Serological testing identified seven of the eight sequenced donors as HCMV-seropositive and one as seronegative. These clonotypes additionally ranked first within the CD3+CD56-NKG2C+ fraction of a few donors.

The sequence was obtained from a woman aged 18-29 years in good health. This chain links TRBV10-3 with TRBJ2-7, with 7 bases that match TRBD2. Input material: PBMCs. In nucleotides, the CDR3 is TGTGCCATCAGTGGACTAGCCACCTACGAGCAGTACTTC. Translation: CAISGLATYEQYF.